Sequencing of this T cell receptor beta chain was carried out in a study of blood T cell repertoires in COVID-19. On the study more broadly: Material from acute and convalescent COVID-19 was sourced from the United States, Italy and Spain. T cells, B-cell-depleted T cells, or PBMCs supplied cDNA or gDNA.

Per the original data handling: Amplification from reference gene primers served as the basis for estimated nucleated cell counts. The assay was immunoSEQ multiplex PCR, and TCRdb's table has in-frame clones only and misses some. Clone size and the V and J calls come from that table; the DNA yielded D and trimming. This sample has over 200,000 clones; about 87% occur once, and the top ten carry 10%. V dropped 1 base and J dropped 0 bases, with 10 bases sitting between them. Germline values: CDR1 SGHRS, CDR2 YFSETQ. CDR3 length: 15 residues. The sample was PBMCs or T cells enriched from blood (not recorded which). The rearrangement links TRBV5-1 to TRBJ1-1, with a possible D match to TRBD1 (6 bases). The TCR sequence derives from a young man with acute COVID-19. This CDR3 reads CASSLFTGLNTEAFF. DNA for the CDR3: TGCGCCAGCAGCTTGTTCACAGGGTTGAACACTGAAGCTTTCTTT.